This entry concerns a single TCR beta chain. These data originate in a study of T cells in Graves' hyperthyroidism and ophthalmopathy. The blood sample dates from first hyperthyroidism diagnosis, preceding any ophthalmopathy symptoms. The V and J ends lost 4 bases and 3 bases, in that order; junction bases with no gene match: 3. CDR3 length equals 14 residues. Germline loops: CDR1 MNHNS, CDR2 SASEGT. TCR beta CDR3 regions were amplified from RNA transcripts. When the TCR CDR3 underwent first-round RT-PCR, the HTBI primer set was used. TCRdb analysed the multiplex PCR reads with MiXCR anew, one entry per CDR3 protein. The sample shows 730,000 or so distinct CDR3 sequences, roughly 20% of them seen only once.

The sequenced sample consisted of blood. The chain combines TRBV6-1 with TRBJ2-5; TRBD1 matches at 9 bases. The sequence was obtained from a woman aged 45-60 years with Graves' hyperthyroidism that later progressed to Graves' ophthalmopathy. Here the CDR3 reads CASSVQGAKETQYF. CDR3 bases: TGTGCCAGCAGTGTACAGGGGGCGAAAGAGACCCAGTACTTC.